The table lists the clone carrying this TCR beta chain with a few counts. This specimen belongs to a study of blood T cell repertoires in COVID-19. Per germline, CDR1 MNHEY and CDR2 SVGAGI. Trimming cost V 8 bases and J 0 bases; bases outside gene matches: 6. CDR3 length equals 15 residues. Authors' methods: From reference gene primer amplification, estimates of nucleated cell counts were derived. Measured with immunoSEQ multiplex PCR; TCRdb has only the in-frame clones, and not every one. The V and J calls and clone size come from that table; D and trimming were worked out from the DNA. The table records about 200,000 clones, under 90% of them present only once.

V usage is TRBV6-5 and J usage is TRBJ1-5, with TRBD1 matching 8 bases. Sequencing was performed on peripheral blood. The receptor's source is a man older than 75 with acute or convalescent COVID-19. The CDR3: CASGQGIYSNQPQHF. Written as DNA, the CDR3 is TGTGCCAGCGGACAGGGTATCTATAGCAATCAGCCCCAGCATTTT.